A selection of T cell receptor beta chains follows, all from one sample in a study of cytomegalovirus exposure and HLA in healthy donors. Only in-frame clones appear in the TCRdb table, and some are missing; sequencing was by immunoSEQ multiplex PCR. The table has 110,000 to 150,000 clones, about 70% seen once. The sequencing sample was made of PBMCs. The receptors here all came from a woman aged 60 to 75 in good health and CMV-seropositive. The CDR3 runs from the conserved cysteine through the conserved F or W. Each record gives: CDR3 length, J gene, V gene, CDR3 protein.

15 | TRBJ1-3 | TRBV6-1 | CASSGGGLGGNTIYF
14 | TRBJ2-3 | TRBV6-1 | CASSLQGSTDTQYF
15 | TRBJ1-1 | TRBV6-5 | CASSRGQLRDTEAFF
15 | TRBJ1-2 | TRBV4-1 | CASSQSDPGTGVTTF
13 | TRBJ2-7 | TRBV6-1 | CASARQGAYEQYF
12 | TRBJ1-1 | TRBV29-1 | CSVVRGNTEAFF
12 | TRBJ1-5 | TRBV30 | CAWTLPGEPQHF
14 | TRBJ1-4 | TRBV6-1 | CASSRQGWGEKLFF
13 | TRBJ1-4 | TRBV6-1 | CASRRGLAEKLFF
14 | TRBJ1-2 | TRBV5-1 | CASSPIPEDPRETF
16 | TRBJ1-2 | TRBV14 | CASSQEIWGDPKNLVF
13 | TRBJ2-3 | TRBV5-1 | CASSLSSTDTQYF
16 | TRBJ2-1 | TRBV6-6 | CASSYKKTGIYNEQFF